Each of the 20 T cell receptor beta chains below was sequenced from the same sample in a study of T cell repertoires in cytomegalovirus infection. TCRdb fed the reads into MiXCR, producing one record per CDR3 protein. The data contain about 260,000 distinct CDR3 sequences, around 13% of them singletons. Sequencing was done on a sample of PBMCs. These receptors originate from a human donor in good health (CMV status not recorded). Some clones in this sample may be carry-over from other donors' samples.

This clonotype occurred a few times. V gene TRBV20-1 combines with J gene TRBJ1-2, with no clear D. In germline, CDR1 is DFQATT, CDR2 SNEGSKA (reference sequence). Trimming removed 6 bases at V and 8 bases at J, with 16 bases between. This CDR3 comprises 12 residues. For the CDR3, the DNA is TGCAGTGCAAGTAGCTCGGGGATCGGCTACACCTTC. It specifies CSASSSGIGYTF.

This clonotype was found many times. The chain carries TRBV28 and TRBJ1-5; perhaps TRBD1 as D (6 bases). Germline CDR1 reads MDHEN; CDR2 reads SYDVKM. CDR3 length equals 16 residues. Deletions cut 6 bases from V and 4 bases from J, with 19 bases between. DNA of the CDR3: TGTGCCAGCAGCCGGACAGTCCCGAGTCCTAATCAGCCCCAGCATTTT. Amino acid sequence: CASSRTVPSPNQPQHF.

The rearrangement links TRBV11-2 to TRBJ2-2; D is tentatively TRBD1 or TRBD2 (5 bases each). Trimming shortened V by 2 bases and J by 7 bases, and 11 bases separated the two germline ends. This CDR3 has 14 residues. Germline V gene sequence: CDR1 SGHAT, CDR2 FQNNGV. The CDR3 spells CASSLTRGGGELFF. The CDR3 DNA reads TGTGCCAGCAGCTTAACGAGGGGTGGCGGGGAGCTGTTTTTT.

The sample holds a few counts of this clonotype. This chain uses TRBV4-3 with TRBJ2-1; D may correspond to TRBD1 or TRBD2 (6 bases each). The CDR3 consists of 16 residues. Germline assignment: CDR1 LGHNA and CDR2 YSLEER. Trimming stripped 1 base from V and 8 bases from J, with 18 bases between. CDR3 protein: CASSQGWTPEGDEQFF. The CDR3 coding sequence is TGCGCCAGCAGCCAAGGTTGGACACCGGAGGGGGATGAGCAGTTCTTC.

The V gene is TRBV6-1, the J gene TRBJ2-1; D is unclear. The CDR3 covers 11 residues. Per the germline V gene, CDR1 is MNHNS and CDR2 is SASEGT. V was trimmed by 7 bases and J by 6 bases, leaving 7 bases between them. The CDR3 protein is CASTFANEQFF. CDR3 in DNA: TGTGCCAGCACCTTCGCCAATGAGCAGTTCTTC.

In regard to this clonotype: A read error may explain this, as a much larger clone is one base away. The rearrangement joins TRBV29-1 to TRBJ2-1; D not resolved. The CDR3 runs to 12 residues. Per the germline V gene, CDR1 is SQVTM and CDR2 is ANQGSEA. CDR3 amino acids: CGVVADINEQFF. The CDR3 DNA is TGCGGCGTTGTTGCTGACATCAATGAGCAGTTCTTC.

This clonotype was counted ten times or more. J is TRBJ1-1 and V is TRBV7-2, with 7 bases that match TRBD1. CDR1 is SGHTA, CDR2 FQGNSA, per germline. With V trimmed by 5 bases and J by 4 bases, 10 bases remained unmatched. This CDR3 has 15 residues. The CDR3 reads CASSRGGRDGTEAFF. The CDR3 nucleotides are TGTGCCAGCAGCAGAGGGGGCCGGGACGGCACTGAAGCTTTCTTT. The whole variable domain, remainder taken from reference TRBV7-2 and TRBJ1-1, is GAGVSQSPSNKVTEKGKDVELRCDPISGHTALYWYRQSLGQGLEFLIYFQGNSAPDKSGLPSDRFSAERTGGSVSTLTIQRTQQEDSAVYLCASSRGGRDGTEAFFGQGTRLTVV.

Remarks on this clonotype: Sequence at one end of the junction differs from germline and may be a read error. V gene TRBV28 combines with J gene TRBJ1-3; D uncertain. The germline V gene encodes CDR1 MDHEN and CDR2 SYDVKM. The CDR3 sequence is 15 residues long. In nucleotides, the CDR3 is TGTGTCAGCAGTCTCCCGATCCGCCCTGGAAACACCATATATTTT. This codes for CVSSLPIRPGNTIYF.

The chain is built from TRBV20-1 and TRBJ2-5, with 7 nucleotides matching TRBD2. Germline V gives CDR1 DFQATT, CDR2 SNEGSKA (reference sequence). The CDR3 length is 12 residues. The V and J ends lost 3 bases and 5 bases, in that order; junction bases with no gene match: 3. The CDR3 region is CSARPGRETQYF. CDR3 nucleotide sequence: TGCAGTGCTAGGCCCGGGAGGGAGACCCAGTACTTC.

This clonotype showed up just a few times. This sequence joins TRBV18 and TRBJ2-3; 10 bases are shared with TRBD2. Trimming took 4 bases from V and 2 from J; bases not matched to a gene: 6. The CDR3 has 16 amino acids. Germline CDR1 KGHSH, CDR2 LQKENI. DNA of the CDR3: TGTGCCAGCTCACTCTGGACTAGCGGATCCACAGATACGCAGTATTTT. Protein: CASSLWTSGSTDTQYF.

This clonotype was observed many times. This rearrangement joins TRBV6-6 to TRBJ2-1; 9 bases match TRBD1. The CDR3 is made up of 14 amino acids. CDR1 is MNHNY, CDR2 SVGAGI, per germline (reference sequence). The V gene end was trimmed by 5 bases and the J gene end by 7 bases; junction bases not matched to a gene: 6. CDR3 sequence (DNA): TGTGCCAGCAGTCCGGGACAGGGTAGTAATGAGCAGTTCTTC. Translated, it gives CASSPGQGSNEQFF.

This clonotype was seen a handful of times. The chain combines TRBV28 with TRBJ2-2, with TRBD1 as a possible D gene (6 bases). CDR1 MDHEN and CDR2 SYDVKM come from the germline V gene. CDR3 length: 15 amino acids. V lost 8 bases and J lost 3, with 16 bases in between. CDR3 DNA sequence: TGTGCCAGCTCCAGGTCGGCAGGGGACACCGGGGAGCTGTTTTTT. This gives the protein CASSRSAGDTGELFF.

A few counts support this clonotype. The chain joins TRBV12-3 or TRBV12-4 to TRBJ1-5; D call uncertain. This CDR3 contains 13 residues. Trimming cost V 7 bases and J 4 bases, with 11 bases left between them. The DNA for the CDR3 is TGTGCCAGCACCCTCGGGCTGAATCAGCCCCAGCATTTT. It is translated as CASTLGLNQPQHF.

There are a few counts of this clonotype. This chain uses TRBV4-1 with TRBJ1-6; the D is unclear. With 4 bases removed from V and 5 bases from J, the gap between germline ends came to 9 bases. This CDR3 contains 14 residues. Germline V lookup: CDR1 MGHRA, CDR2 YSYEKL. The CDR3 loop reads CASSRGSDNSPLHF. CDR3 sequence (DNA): TGCGCCAGCAGCCGAGGTAGCGATAATTCACCCCTCCACTTT.

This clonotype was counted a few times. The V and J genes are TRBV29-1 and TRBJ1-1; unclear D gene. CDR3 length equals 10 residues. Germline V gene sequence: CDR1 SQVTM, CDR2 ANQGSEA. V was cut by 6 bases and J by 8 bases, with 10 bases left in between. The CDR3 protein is CSVEWGEAFF. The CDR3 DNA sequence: TGCAGCGTCGAATGGGGAGAAGCTTTCTTT.

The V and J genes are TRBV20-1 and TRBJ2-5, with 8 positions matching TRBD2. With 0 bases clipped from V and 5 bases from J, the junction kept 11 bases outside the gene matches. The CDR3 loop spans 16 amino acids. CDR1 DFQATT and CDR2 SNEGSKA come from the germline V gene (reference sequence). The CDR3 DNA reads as TGCAGTGCTAGAGATAGGAGCGGGGGACCTCGGGAGACCCAGTACTTC. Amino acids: CSARDRSGGPRETQYF.

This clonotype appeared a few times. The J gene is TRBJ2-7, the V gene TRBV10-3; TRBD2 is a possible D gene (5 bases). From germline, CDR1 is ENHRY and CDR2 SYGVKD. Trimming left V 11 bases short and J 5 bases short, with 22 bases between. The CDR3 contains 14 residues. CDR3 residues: CAALSGRSGNEQYF. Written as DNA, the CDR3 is TGTGCCGCGCTATCGGGGAGATCTGGGAACGAGCAGTACTTC.

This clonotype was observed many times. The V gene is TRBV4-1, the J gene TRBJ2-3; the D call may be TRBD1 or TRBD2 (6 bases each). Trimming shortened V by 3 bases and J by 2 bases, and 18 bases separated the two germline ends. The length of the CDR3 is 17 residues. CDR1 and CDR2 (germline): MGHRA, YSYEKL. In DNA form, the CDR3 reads TGCGCCAGCAGCCACCTCCCTGGGCGGGGACACACAGATACGCAGTATTTT. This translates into CASSHLPGRGHTDTQYF.

The CDR3 sequence: CASSLLYRLDYPVDEQFF. DNA for the CDR3: TGTGCCAGCAGCTTATTATACCGTCTCGATTATCCTGTCGATGAGCAGTTCTTC. The chain recombines TRBV7-2 with TRBJ2-1; D unresolved. V shed 2 bases and J shed 8 bases, with 25 bases lying between them. Germline V lookup: CDR1 SGHTA, CDR2 FQGNSA. CDR3 length: 18 residues.

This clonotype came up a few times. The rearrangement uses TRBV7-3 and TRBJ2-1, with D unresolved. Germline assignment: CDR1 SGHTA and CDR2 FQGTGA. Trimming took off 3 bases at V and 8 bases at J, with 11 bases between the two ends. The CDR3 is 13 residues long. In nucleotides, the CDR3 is TGTGCCAGCAGCTTTCAATATGGCGATGAGCAGTTCTTC. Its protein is CASSFQYGDEQFF.